This T cell receptor (beta chain) appears in the sequencing data of a study of human thymus T cells. Here immunoSEQ multiplex PCR was the method, and the copy in TCRdb shows in-frame clones only, minus some. The table includes some 78,000 clones, around 96% detected once. There are 17 residues in the CDR3. In germline, CDR1 is SGHVS, CDR2 FQNEAQ. Deletions cut 0 bases from V and 0 bases from J, with 12 bases between. Thymus tissue was removed during corrective cardiac surgery. Sequencing input: thymus tissue. The V gene is TRBV7-8, the J gene TRBJ2-4; D is unclear. The clonotype originates from a boy younger than two with a congenital heart defect but otherwise immunologically healthy. CDR3 nucleotide sequence: TGTGCCAGCAGCTTAGCAATCCTCGACGGAGCCAAAAACATTCAGTACTTC. Translated: CASSLAILDGAKNIQYF.